Listed here are 8 T cell receptor beta chains from one sample, sequenced in a study of T-cell reconstitution after alpha-beta-depleted transplantation in children. The TCRbeta library incorporated unique molecular identifiers. From the PCR reads, TCRdb called clonotypes with MiXCR, one entry per CDR3 protein. This sample has 200,000 to 300,000 distinct CDR3 sequences, with 20% to 30% found just once. The sample in question was PBMCs, obtained before TCRalphabeta/CD19-depleted stem cell transplant. These receptors were obtained from a girl aged 2-10 years with Fanconi anemia, due to receive a stem cell transplant.

The CDR3 DNA reads as TGTGCCAGCTCACCACTTTGGACTAGCGGGAGTCGCTCCTACAATGAGCAGTTCTTC. Its protein product is CASSPLWTSGSRSYNEQFF. This rearrangement joins TRBV18 to TRBJ2-1, with 13 positions matching TRBD2. V lost 1 base and J lost 0; bases outside the gene matches: 6. This CDR3 has 19 residues. Germline-derived CDR1 and CDR2 are KGHSH and LQKENI.

The J gene is TRBJ2-3, the V gene TRBV20-1; 10 bases fit TRBD2. The CDR3 loop spans 16 amino acids. Unmatched junction bases numbered 3, after V lost 0 bases and J lost 0 bases. The germline gives CDR1 DFQATT, CDR2 SNEGSKA (reference sequence). This chain's CDR3 is CSARDGLAESTDTQYF. The CDR3 region has the DNA TGCAGTGCTAGAGACGGACTAGCGGAGAGCACAGATACGCAGTATTTT.

Here the CDR3 reads CASSFDPGVPYEQYF. The CDR3 DNA follows: TGTGCCAGCAGTTTCGACCCAGGGGTTCCCTACGAGCAGTACTTC. The chain carries TRBV6-5 and TRBJ2-7; maybe TRBD1 (6 bases). The CDR3 contains 15 residues. From germline, CDR1 is MNHEY and CDR2 SVGAGI. V was pared by 4 bases and J by 2 bases, with 15 bases between.

This clonotype came up many times. This chain links TRBV29-1 with TRBJ2-5; tentative D call: TRBD1 (6 bases). The CDR3 spans 14 residues. The ends were cut back, 4 bases at V and 2 bases at J, with 14 bases in the middle. Germline V gives CDR1 SQVTM, CDR2 ANQGSEA. The CDR3 region has the DNA TGCAGCGTTGGCGCCGGACAGACGCAAGAGACCCAGTACTTC. Translated, it gives CSVGAGQTQETQYF.

This clonotype has at least ten counts. The V and J genes are TRBV28 and TRBJ1-6; TRBD1 matches at 7 bases. The CDR3 has 14 amino acids. Germline V gives CDR1 MDHEN, CDR2 SYDVKM. V lost 4 bases and J lost 9; bases outside the gene matches: 6. The CDR3 DNA reads as TGTGCCAGCAGTTGGTACAGGGGAGGTTCACCCCTCCACTTT. It codes for CASSWYRGGSPLHF.

The DNA for the CDR3 is TGTGCCAGCAGTTTAGATGGTCCAGGGGGGAACACCGGGGAGCTGTTTTTT. Amino acids: CASSLDGPGGNTGELFF. The chain uses TRBV28 and TRBJ2-2; TRBD1 aligns across 7 bases. The V gene's germline CDR1 is MDHEN and CDR2 SYDVKM. The junction had 7 bases not matched to a gene; V was cut back by 2 bases and J by 1 base. The CDR3 consists of 17 residues.

This clonotype was counted ten times or more. The chain joins TRBV18 to TRBJ2-2; perhaps TRBD2 as D (6 bases). The CDR3 is made up of 16 amino acids. Germline V gives CDR1 KGHSH, CDR2 LQKENI. Trimming took 1 base from V and 4 from J, leaving 13 bases between them. The CDR3 DNA follows: TGTGCCAGCTCACCACAGTCGGTGGAGGGCACCGGGGAGCTGTTTTTT. This encodes CASSPQSVEGTGELFF.

The chain recombines TRBV5-1 with TRBJ2-1; TRBD2 matches 9 bases. J was trimmed by 0 bases and V by 2 bases; bases with no gene match: 6. CDR1 is SGHRS, CDR2 YFSETQ, per germline. This CDR3 comprises 17 residues. The CDR3 DNA follows: TGCGCCAGCAGCTTCCGACTAGCGGTACGCTCCTACAATGAGCAGTTCTTC. Its protein is CASSFRLAVRSYNEQFF. The variable domain in full, completed from reference TRBV5-1 and TRBJ2-1, reads KAGVTQTPRYLIKTRGQQVTLSCSPISGHRSVSWYQQTPGQGLQFLFEYFSETQRNKGNFPGRFSGRQFSNSRSEMNVSTLELGDSALYLCASSFRLAVRSYNEQFFGPGTRLTVL.